The sequence of this T cell receptor (beta chain) was determined in a study of T cells expressing NK-cell markers. Overall study context: Researchers got TCR beta repertoires out of sorted CD3+CD56+NKG2C+, CD3+CD56+NKG2C- and CD3+CD56-NKG2C+ T cells.

TCRdb reprocessed the 5' RACE reads and stores each CDR3 protein as one record, lacking DNA. The sample yields around 110,000 distinct CDR3 sequences, of which the top ten take up 18%. The sequenced sample was blood T cells: a sorted CD56 or NKG2C T cell subset, CD4+ or CD8+ T cells, or bulk PBMC T cells (not recorded which). This receptor was identified in a woman aged 18-70 years in good health.

CDR3 loop: CASSYSGTSGDQQYF. This rearrangement joins TRBV6-2 or TRBV6-3 to TRBJ2-7; TCRdb's D call, TRBD2, is unchecked because there is no DNA. The CDR3 has 15 residues. Germline V gene lookup returns CDR1 MNHEY and CDR2 SVGEGT.